Following are 2 T cell receptor beta chains from one sample sequenced in a study of vaccination and CD4 T cells after COVID-19. Antigens for these TCRs are unknown. The Oncomine TCR Beta short-read assay generated sequence data from the DNA of cultured CD4+ T cells. TCRdb re-analysed the PCR reads in MiXCR, keeping a single row per CDR3 protein. This sample has around 10,000 distinct CDR3 sequences, with 68% found just once. Regarding treatment: approximately 10-day PBMC culture with coronavirus spike peptide pools or control peptides (ViraFEST assay). The sample in question was CD4+ T cells from blood, cultured in vitro, obtained before SARS-CoV-2 vaccination. The receptor source for this set is a human donor who had recovered from COVID-19.

V gene TRBV3-1 combines with J gene TRBJ1-4; D possibly corresponds to TRBD1 (5 bases). The CDR3 sequence is 13 residues long. Germline CDR1 is LGHDT and CDR2 is YNNKEL (reference sequence). Trimming pared 0 bases from V and 13 bases from J, leaving 12 bases between. CDR3 protein: CASSQDSWGRLFF. The CDR3 coding sequence is TGTGCCAGCAGCCAAGATTCGTGGGGGAGACTGTTTTTT.

Regarding this clonotype: Because the CDR3's place on the DNA is in doubt, the DNA is left out and the CDR3 is given as listed by TCRdb. V is TRBV7-5 and J is TRBJ2-1; TRBD1, as called in the table, went unchecked against the DNA. TRBV7-5 is reported as a pseudogene. The CDR3 totals 18 residues, both ends included. This CDR3 reads CISVPEAVDTSSYNEQFF.